The 3 T cell receptor beta chains reported below all come from one sample, sequenced in a study of CD8+CD57+ T cells in acquired aplastic anemia. Genomic DNA served as template for TCR beta VDJ and CDR3 profiling. TCRdb passed the reads through MiXCR, listing each CDR3 protein once. Seen here are some 280,000 distinct CDR3 sequences, 56% observed once, and the top ten hold less than 10%. Source material: sorted CD4+, CD8+, or CD8+CD57+ T cells (not recorded which) from PBMCs. Source of these receptors: a human donor with severe aplastic anemia or a healthy control (not recorded which).

This clonotype was recorded at least ten times. The chain uses TRBV5-1 and TRBJ2-2; D call uncertain. The CDR3 totals 15 residues. Germline values: CDR1 SGHRS, CDR2 YFSETQ. V lost 1 base, J lost 0 bases, and 7 bases lay in between. CDR3: CASSLSQANTGELFF. The DNA for the CDR3 is TGCGCCAGCAGCTTGAGCCAGGCGAACACCGGGGAGCTGTTTTTT.

This clonotype was recorded a few times. This chain links TRBV5-1 with TRBJ2-5, with TRBD1 as a possible D gene (6 bases). The CDR3 spans 14 residues. Trimming removed 5 bases at V and 1 base at J, with 12 bases between. Germline assignment: CDR1 SGHRS and CDR2 YFSETQ. The CDR3 here is CASRGQSSQETQYF. The CDR3, as DNA: TGCGCCAGCAGAGGACAGTCTAGCCAAGAGACCCAGTACTTC.

This clonotype turned up a few times. V gene TRBV7-2 combines with J gene TRBJ2-7; 7 bases line up with TRBD2. This CDR3 has 13 amino acids. J lost 5 bases, V lost 7 bases, and 8 bases had no gene match. Germline V lookup: CDR1 SGHTA, CDR2 FQGNSA. DNA of the CDR3: TGTGCCAGCATCCCGATGGGGGGGAACGAGCAGTACTTC. This sequence encodes CASIPMGGNEQYF.